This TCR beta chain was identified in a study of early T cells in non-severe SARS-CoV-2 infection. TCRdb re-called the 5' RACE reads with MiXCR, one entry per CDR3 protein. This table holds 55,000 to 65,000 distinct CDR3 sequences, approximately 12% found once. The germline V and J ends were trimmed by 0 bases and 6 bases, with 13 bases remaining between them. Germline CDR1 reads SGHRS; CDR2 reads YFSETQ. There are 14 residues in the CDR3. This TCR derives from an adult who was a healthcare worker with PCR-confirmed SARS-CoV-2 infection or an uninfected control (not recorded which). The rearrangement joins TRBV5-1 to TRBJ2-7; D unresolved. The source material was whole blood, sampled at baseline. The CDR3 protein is CASSLGHSRGEQYF. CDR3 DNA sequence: TGCGCCAGCAGCTTGGGCCATTCCCGAGGCGAGCAGTACTTC.